This TCR beta chain was observed in a study of blood T cell repertoires in COVID-19. At the level of the study: Spain, Italy and the United States supplied samples that represented acute and convalescent COVID-19. The analysed material was cDNA or gDNA that came from T cells, B-cell-depleted T cells, or PBMCs.

The CDR3 runs 14 residues. The V gene lost 4 bases and the J gene lost 2 bases, with 9 bases spanning the gap. Germline V gene data show CDR1 as MDHEN and CDR2 as SYDVKM. Only in-frame clones appear in the TCRdb table, and some are missing; sequencing was by immunoSEQ multiplex PCR. Among 150,000 to 200,000 clones listed, about 80% were seen once. This clone was recorded only once. The sequence derives from a human donor with acute or convalescent COVID-19. The donor label of this sample is uncertain. The rearrangement uses TRBV28 and TRBJ1-5; D might be TRBD1 (6 bases). The sequenced sample consisted of peripheral blood. The CDR3 region is CASSSRGGNQPQHF. The CDR3 DNA reads TGTGCCAGCAGTTCCAGGGGTGGCAATCAGCCCCAGCATTTT.